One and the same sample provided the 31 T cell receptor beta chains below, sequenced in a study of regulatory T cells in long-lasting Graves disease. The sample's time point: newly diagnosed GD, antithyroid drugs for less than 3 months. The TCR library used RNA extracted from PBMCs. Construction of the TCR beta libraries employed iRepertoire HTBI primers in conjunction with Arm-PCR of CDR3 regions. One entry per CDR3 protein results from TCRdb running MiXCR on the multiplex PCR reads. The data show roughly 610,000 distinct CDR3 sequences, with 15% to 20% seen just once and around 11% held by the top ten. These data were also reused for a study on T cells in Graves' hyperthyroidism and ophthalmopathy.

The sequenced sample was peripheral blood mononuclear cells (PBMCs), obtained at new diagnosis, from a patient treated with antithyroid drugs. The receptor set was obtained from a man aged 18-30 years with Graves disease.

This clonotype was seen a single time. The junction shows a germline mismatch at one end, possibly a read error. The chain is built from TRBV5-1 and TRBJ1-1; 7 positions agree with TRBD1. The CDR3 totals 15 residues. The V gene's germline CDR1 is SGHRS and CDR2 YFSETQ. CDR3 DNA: TGCGTCAGCAGCGCGATACAGGGGAGGAACACTGAAGCTTTCTTT. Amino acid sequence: CVSSAIQGRNTEAFF.

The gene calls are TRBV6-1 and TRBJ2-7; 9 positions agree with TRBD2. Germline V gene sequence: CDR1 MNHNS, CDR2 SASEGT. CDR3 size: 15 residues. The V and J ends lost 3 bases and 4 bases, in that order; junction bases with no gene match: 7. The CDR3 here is CASSESAGGMYEQYF. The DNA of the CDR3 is TGTGCCAGCAGTGAGTCAGCGGGAGGCATGTACGAGCAGTACTTC.

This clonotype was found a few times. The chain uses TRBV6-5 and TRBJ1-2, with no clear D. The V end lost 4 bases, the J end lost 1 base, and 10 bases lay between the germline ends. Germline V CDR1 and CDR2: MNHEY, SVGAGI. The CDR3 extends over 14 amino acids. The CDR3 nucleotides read TGTGCCAGCAGTTCATCCGGGAGTAACTATGGCTACACCTTC. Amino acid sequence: CASSSSGSNYGYTF.

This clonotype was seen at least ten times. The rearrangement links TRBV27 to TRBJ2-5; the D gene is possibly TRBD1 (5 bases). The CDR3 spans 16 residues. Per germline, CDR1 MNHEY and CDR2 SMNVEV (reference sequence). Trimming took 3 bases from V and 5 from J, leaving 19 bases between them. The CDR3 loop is CASSFVAGPKGETQYF. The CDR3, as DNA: TGTGCCAGCAGTTTCGTCGCCGGACCGAAGGGGGAGACCCAGTACTTC.

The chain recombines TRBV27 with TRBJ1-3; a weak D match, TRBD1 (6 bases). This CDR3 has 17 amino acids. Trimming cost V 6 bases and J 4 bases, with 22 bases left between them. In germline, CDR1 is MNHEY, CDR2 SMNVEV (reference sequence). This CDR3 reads CASSSSRGGGAGNTIYF. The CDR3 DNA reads TGTGCCAGCAGCTCCTCCCGTGGAGGGGGAGCGGGAAACACCATATATTTT.

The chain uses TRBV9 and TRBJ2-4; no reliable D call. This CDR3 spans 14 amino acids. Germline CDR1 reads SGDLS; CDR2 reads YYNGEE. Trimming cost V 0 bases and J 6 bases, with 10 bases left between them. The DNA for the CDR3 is TGTGCCAGCAGCGTAGGACGCGAGAGAAACATTCAGTACTTC. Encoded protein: CASSVGRERNIQYF.

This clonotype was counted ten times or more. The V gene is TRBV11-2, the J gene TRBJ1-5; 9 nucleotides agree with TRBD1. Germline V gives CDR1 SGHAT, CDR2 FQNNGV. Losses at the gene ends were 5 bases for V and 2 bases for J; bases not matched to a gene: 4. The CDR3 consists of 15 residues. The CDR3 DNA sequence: TGTGCCAGCAGCGCAGGGACAGGGCGCAATCAGCCCCAGCATTTT. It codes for CASSAGTGRNQPQHF.

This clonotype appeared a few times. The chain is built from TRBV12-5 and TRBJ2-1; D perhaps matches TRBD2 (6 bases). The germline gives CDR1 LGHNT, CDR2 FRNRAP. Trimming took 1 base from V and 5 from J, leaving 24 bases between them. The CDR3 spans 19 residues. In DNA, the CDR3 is TGTGCTAGTGGTTTGGCCCTACAGTTTCCGGGGACTCAGAACAATGAGCAGTTCTTC. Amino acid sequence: CASGLALQFPGTQNNEQFF.

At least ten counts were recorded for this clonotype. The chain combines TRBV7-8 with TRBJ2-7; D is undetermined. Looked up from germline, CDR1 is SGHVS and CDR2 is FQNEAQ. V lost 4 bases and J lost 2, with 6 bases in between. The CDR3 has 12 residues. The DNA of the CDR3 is TGTGCCAGCAGCTGGGATCCCTACGAGCAGTACTTC. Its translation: CASSWDPYEQYF. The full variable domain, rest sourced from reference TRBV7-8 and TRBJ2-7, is GAGVSQSPRYKVAKRGQDVALRCDPISGHVSLFWYQQALGQGPEFLTYFQNEAQLDKSGLPSDRFFAERPEGSVSTLKIQRTQQEDSAVYLCASSWDPYEQYFGPGTRLTVT.

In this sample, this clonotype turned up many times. Here the CDR3 DNA reads TGCGCCAGCAGCTTGCAAGCGGGAGTTAACACCGGGGAGCTGTTTTTT. Translated, it gives CASSLQAGVNTGELFF. The J gene is TRBJ2-2, the V gene TRBV5-1; 8 nucleotides agree with TRBD2. Germline V gene sequence: CDR1 SGHRS, CDR2 YFSETQ. This CDR3 comprises 16 residues. Germline trimming cut 1 base from V and 2 bases from J; bases unmatched to any gene: 4.

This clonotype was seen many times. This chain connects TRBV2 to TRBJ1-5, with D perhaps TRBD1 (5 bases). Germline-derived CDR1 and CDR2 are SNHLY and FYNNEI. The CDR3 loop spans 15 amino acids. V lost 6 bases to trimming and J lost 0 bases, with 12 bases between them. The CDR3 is CASSRSGISNQPQHF. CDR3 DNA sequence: TGTGCCAGCAGCAGGTCAGGGATTAGCAATCAGCCCCAGCATTTT.

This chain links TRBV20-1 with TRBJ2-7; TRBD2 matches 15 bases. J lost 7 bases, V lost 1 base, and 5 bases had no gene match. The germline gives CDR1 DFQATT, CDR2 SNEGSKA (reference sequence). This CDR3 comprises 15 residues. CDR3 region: CSARVGLAGGREQYF. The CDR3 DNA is TGCAGTGCTAGAGTTGGACTAGCGGGAGGGCGTGAGCAGTACTTC.

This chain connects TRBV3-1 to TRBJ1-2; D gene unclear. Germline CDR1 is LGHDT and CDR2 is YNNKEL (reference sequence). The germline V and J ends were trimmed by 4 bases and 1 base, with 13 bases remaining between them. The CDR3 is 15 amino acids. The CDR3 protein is CASSRSDSINYGYTF. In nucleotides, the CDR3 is TGTGCCAGCAGCCGAAGTGACTCCATTAACTATGGCTACACCTTC. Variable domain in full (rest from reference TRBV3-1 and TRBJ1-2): DTAVSQTPKYLVTQMGNDKSIKCEQNLGHDTMYWYKQDSKKFLKIMFSYNNKELIINETVPNRFSPKSPDKAHLNLHINSLELGDSAVYFCASSRSDSINYGYTFGSGTRLTVV.

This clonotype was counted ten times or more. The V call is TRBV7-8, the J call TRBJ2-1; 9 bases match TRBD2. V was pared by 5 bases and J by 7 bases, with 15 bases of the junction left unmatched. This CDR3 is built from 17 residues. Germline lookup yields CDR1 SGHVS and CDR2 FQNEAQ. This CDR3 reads CASSRGSGSVVLNEQFF. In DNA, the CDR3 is TGTGCCAGCAGCAGGGGTAGCGGGAGCGTGGTACTTAATGAGCAGTTCTTC.

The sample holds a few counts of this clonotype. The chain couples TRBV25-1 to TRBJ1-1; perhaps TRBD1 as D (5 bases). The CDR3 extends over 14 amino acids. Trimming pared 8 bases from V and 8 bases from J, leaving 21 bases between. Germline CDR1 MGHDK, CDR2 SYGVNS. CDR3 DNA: TGTGCCAGCTCCCACCCCGGGTGGGGCACCGAAGCTTTCTTT. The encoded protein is CASSHPGWGTEAFF.

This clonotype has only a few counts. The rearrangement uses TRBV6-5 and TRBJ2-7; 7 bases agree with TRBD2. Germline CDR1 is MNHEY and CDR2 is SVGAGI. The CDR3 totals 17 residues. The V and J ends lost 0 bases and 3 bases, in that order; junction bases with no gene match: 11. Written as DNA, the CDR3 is TGTGCCAGCAGTTACTCGAGTCTGGGCGGGAGTTTCTACGAGCAGTACTTC. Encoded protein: CASSYSSLGGSFYEQYF.

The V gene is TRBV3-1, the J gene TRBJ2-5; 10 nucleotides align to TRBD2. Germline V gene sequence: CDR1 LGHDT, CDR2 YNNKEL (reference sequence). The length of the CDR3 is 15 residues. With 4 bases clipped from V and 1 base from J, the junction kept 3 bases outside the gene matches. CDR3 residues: CASSRTSGFQETQYF. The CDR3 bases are TGTGCCAGCAGCCGGACTAGCGGATTCCAAGAGACCCAGTACTTC.

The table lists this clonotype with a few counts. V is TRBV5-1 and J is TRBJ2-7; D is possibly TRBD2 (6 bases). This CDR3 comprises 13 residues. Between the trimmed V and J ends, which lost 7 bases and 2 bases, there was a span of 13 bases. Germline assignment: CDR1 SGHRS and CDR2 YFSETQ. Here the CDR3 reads CASGRDLTYEQYF. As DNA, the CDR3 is TGCGCCAGCGGCCGGGACTTAACCTACGAGCAGTACTTC.

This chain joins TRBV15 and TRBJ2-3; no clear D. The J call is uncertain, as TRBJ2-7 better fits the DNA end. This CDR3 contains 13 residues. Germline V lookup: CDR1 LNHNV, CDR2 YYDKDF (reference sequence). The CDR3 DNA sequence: TGTGCCACCAGCAGAGAATCGTTCTACGAGCAGTACTTC. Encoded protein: CATSRESFYEQYF.

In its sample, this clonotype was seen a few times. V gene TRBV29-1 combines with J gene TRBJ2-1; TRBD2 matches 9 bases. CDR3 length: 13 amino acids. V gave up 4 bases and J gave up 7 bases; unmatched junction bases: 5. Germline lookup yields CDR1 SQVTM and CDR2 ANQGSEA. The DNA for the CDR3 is TGCAGCGTTGGCGGGGGGGGAAAGAATGAGCAGTTCTTC. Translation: CSVGGGGKNEQFF.

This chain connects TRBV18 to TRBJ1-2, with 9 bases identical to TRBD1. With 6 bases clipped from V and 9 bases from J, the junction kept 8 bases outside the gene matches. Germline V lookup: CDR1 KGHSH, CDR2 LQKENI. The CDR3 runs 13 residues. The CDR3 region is CASSPGTGLRYTF. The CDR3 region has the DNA TGTGCCAGCTCTCCCGGGACAGGGCTCCGCTACACCTTC.

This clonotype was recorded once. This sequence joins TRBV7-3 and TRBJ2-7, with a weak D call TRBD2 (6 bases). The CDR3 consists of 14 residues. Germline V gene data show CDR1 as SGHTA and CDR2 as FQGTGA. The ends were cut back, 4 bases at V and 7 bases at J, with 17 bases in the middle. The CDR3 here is CASSSGRGMSEQYF. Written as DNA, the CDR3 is TGTGCCAGCAGCTCGGGCCGGGGGATGAGTGAGCAGTACTTC.

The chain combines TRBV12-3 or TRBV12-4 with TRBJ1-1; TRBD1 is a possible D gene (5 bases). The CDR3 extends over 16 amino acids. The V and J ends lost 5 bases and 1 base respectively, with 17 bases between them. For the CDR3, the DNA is TGTGCCAGCAGTCCCCTCAGGACAACGCGGAACACTGAAGCTTTCTTT. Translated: CASSPLRTTRNTEAFF.

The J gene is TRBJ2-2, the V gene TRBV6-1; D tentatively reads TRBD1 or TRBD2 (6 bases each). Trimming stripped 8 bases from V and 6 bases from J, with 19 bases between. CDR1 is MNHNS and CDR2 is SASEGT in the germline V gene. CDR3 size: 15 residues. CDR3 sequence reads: CASRADWGAPGELFF. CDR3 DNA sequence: TGTGCCAGCCGGGCCGATTGGGGGGCTCCCGGGGAGCTGTTTTTT.

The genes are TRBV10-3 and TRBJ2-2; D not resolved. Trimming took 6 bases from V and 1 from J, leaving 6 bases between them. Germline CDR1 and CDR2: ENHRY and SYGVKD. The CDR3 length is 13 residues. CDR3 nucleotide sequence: TGTGCCATCAGCCCTTTGAACACCGGGGAGCTGTTTTTT. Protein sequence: CAISPLNTGELFF.

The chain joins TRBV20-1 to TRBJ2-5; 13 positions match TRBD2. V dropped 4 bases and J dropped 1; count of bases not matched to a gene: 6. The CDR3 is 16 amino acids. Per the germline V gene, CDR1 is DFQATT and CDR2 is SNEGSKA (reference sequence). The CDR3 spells CSAKTGLAGVQETQYF. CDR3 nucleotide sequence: TGCAGTGCTAAGACCGGACTAGCGGGAGTCCAAGAGACCCAGTACTTC.

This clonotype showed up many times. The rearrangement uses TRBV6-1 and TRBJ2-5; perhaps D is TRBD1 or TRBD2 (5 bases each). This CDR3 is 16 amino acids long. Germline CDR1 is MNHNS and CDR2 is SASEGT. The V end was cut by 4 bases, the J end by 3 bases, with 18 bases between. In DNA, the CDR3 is TGTGCCAGCAGTGGGGGCCTTTCGGGGCTTGAAGAGACCCAGTACTTC. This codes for CASSGGLSGLEETQYF.

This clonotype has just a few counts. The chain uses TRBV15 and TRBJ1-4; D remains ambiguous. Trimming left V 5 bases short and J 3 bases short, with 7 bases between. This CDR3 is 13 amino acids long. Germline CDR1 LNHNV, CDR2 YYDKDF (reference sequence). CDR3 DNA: TGTGCCACCAGCTATGGGGCTAATGAAAAACTGTTTTTT. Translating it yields CATSYGANEKLFF.

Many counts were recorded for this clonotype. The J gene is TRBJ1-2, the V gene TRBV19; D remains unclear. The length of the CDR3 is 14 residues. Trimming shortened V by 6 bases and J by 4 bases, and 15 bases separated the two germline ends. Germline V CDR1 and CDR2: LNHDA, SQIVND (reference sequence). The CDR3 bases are TGTGCCAGTAGCCCCCCTGAGCAGATCTATGGCTACACCTTC. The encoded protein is CASSPPEQIYGYTF.

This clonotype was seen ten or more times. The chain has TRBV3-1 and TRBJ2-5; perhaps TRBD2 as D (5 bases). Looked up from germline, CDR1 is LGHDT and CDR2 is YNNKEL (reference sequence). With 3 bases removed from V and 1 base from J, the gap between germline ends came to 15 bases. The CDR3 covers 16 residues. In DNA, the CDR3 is TGTGCCAGCAGCCATCGCGGGCCCGGTGGCCAAGAGACCCAGTACTTC. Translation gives CASSHRGPGGQETQYF.

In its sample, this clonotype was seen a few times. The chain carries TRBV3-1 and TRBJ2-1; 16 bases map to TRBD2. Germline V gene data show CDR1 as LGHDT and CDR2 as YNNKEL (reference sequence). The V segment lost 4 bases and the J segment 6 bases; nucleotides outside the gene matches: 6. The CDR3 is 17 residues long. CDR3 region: CASSPGLAGGRGNEQFF. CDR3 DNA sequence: TGTGCCAGCAGCCCGGGACTAGCGGGAGGGCGGGGCAATGAGCAGTTCTTC.